Presented here are 14 T cell receptor beta chains from one specimen sequenced in a study of blood T cell repertoires in COVID-19 (dated by TCRdb to about 2020). The method was the immunoSEQ multiplex PCR assay. Sourced from immuneACCESS, this table was stored by TCRdb with only in-frame sequences that have V and J called. A share of the clones is absent; for the studies checked, an unresolved V gene accounts for under half, and the remainder has no known explanation. The sample has roughly 300,000 clones on record, more than 80% of them singletons. Of the sample, approximately 7.5% is held by the ten largest clones. Material: peripheral blood. These receptors all stem from a woman in her twenties or thirties with COVID-19, enrolled during active disease.

This chain links TRBV4-1 with TRBJ2-7; a weak D match, TRBD1 (5 bases). Trimming removed 0 bases at V and 6 bases at J, with 9 bases between. CDR1 and CDR2 (germline): MGHRA, YSYEKL. The length of the CDR3 is 13 residues. The CDR3 spells CASSQEPGLEQYF. The CDR3 bases are TGCGCCAGCAGCCAAGAGCCAGGGCTCGAGCAGTACTTC.

This clone has just a few counts. The DNA of the CDR3 is TGTGCCAGCAGCTTAGATCTTGCGCTCGGGGAGCAGTACTTC. Protein: CASSLDLALGEQYF. This chain uses TRBV7-9 with TRBJ2-7; no reliable D call. Germline V lookup: CDR1 SEHNR, CDR2 FQNEAQ (reference sequence). CDR3 length equals 14 residues. Trimming pared 1 base from V and 7 bases from J, leaving 14 bases between.

The chain joins TRBV29-1 to TRBJ2-7, with a weak D call TRBD2 (6 bases). There are 12 residues in the CDR3. V was pared by 6 bases and J by 0 bases, with 9 bases between. Germline values: CDR1 SQVTM, CDR2 ANQGSEA. This CDR3 reads CSVGLFSYEQYF. CDR3 in DNA: TGCAGCGTGGGACTTTTCTCCTACGAGCAGTACTTC.

This chain uses TRBV30 with TRBJ2-3; a possible D gene is TRBD2 (5 bases). The germline gives CDR1 GTSNPN, CDR2 SVGIG (reference sequence). The CDR3 has 16 residues. V dropped 2 bases and J dropped 1 base, with 16 bases sitting between them. CDR3 loop: CAWSPLGVTRTDTQYF. In DNA form, the CDR3 reads TGTGCCTGGAGTCCCCTCGGGGTGACGCGCACAGATACGCAGTATTTT.

The chain carries TRBV27 and TRBJ1-2, with D hard to call. CDR3 size: 17 residues. V dropped 0 bases and J dropped 7 bases, with 21 bases sitting between them. The germline V gene encodes CDR1 MNHEY and CDR2 SMNVEV (reference sequence). The DNA of the CDR3 is TGTGCCAGCAGTTTATCGCCCCGGACGGCCGAGGGCAGTGGCTACACCTTC. This sequence encodes CASSLSPRTAEGSGYTF.

This rearrangement joins TRBV2 to TRBJ2-1; 8 bases are shared with TRBD2. The V gene's germline CDR1 is SNHLY and CDR2 FYNNEI. The ends lost 2 bases at V and 9 bases at J; junction bases unmatched: 15. The CDR3 sequence is 17 residues long. The CDR3 region is CASSEFVAGGIGGEQFF. The DNA of the CDR3 is TGTGCCAGCAGTGAATTCGTCGCGGGAGGTATCGGGGGTGAGCAGTTCTTC.

This chain joins TRBV4-3 and TRBJ2-1; 8 bases are a match to TRBD2. The CDR3 totals 15 residues. The germline V gene encodes CDR1 LGHNA and CDR2 YSLEER. The V and J ends lost 0 bases and 7 bases, in that order; junction bases with no gene match: 5. The DNA for the CDR3 is TGCGCCAGCAGCCAAGATCAACGGGAGGGAAATGAGCAGTTCTTC. Translating gives CASSQDQREGNEQFF.

V gene TRBV18 combines with J gene TRBJ1-5; 9 positions agree with TRBD1. This CDR3 has 15 amino acids. Unmatched junction bases numbered 4, after V lost 4 bases and J lost 3 bases. Germline V gene data show CDR1 as KGHSH and CDR2 as LQKENI. The CDR3, as DNA: TGTGCCAGCTCACGCTACAGGGGGCCCAATCAGCCCCAGCATTTT. Protein product: CASSRYRGPNQPQHF.

The rearrangement joins TRBV7-2 to TRBJ1-2; maybe TRBD1 (6 bases). CDR3 length: 15 amino acids. The V gene's germline CDR1 is SGHTA and CDR2 FQGNSA. The V and J ends lost 3 bases and 10 bases respectively, with 21 bases between them. Written as DNA, the CDR3 is TGTGCCAGCAGCTTGCGGGGGTCGTATGGGGGCCTCTACACCTTC. Protein product: CASSLRGSYGGLYTF.

This sequence joins TRBV5-1 and TRBJ1-2, with TRBD1 identical over 8 bases. The J segment lost 0 bases and the V segment lost 7 bases, leaving 5 bases of the junction unmatched. The CDR3 runs 14 residues. CDR1 and CDR2 (germline): SGHRS, YFSETQ. The CDR3 region has the DNA TGCGCCAGCGGGCCACAGGGGGCTAACTATGGCTACACCTTC. Its protein is CASGPQGANYGYTF.

The chain has TRBV30 and TRBJ1-6; 10 bases agree with TRBD1. The length of the CDR3 is 12 residues. Germline CDR1 GTSNPN, CDR2 SVGIG (reference sequence). J was trimmed by 8 bases and V by 8 bases; bases with no gene match: 3. In DNA form, the CDR3 reads TGTGCCCTGGGACAGGGGTATTCACCCCTCCACTTT. Translated: CALGQGYSPLHF.

V and J are TRBV5-6 and TRBJ2-7; D is possibly TRBD1 (6 bases). The V and J ends lost 0 bases and 4 bases respectively, with 11 bases between them. The germline V gene has CDR1 SGHDT and CDR2 YYEEEE. The CDR3 contains 14 residues. As DNA, the CDR3 is TGTGCCAGCAGCTTGGTGACAGGTCTGTACGAGCAGTACTTC. Protein product: CASSLVTGLYEQYF.

The rearrangement joins TRBV30 to TRBJ2-7, with D perhaps TRBD2 (5 bases). Trimming took off 5 bases at V and 5 bases at J, with 19 bases between the two ends. In germline, CDR1 is GTSNPN, CDR2 SVGIG (reference sequence). The CDR3 is 14 amino acids. The CDR3 DNA reads TGTGCCTGGCCTAACAGCGACTACAATAACGAGCAGTACTTC. Protein: CAWPNSDYNNEQYF.

The chain employs TRBV5-8 and TRBJ1-2; D is undetermined. Germline assignment: CDR1 SGHTS and CDR2 YDEGEE. The V gene lost 5 bases and the J gene lost 8 bases, with 16 bases spanning the gap. CDR3 length equals 13 residues. CDR3 in DNA: TGTGCCAGCAGTTATAGCGATTCCCGGGGCTACACCTTC. Protein: CASSYSDSRGYTF.